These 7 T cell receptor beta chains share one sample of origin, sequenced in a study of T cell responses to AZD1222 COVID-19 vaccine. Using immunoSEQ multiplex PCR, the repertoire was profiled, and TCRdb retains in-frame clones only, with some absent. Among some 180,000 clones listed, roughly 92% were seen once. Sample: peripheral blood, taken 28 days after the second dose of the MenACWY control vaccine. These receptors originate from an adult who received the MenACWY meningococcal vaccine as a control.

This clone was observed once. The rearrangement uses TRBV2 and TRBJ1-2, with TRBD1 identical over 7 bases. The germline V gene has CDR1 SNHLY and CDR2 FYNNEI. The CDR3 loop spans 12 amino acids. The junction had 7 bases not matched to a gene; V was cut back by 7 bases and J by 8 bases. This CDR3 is CASKSQGGGYTF. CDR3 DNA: TGTGCCAGCAAGTCCCAGGGGGGCGGCTACACCTTC.

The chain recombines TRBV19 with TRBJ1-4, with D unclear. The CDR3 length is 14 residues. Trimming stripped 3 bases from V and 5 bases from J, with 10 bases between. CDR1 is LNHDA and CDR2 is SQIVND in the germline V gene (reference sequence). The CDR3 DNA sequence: TGTGCCAGTAGTATCCCAGGAGTAAATGAAAAACTGTTTTTT. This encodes CASSIPGVNEKLFF. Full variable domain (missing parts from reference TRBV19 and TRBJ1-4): DGGITQSPKYLFRKEGQNVTLSCEQNLNHDAMYWYRQDPGQGLRLIYYSQIVNDFQKGDIAEGYSVSREKKESFPLTVTSAQKNPTAFYLCASSIPGVNEKLFFGSGTQLSVL.

CDR3 coding DNA: TGTGCCAGCAGCTTAGGACTGGAGAGCGGGAGAGGCACAGATACGCAGTATTTT. Its protein product is CASSLGLESGRGTDTQYF. This chain links TRBV7-9 with TRBJ2-3; 8 positions agree with TRBD2. Per the germline V gene, CDR1 is SEHNR and CDR2 is FQNEAQ (reference sequence). The J segment lost 1 base and the V segment lost 1 base, leaving 10 bases of the junction unmatched. The CDR3 is 18 amino acids.

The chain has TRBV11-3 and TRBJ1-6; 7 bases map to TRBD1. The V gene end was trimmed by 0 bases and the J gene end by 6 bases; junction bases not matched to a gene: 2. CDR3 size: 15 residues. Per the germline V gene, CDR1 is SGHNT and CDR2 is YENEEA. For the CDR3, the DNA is TGTGCCAGCAGCTTAGAGGGGACAGCTAATTCACCCCTCCACTTT. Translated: CASSLEGTANSPLHF.

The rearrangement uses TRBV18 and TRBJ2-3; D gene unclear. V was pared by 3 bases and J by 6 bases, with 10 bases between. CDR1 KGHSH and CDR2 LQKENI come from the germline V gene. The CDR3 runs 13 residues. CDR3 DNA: TGTGCCAGCTCACCGATCTTGGCGGATACGCAGTATTTT. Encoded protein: CASSPILADTQYF.

CDR3 nucleotides: TGTGCCAGCAGCTTAACGGGGGGGCTCAATCAGCCCCAGCATTTT. This codes for CASSLTGGLNQPQHF. The chain employs TRBV7-3 and TRBJ1-5, with D perhaps TRBD1 (6 bases). The CDR3 runs to 15 residues. The V end was cut by 0 bases, the J end by 3 bases, with 9 bases between. CDR1 and CDR2 from the germline V gene are SGHTA and FQGTGA. The full variable domain, completed using reference TRBV7-3 and TRBJ1-5, is GAGVSQTPSNKVTEKGKYVELRCDPISGHTALYWYRQSLGQGPEFLIYFQGTGAADDSGLPNDRFFAVRPEGSVSTLKIQRTERGDSAVYLCASSLTGGLNQPQHFGDGTRLSIL.

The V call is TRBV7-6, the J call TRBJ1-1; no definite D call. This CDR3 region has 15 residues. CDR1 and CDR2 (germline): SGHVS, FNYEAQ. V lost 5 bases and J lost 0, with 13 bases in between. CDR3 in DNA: TGTGCCAGCAGCCCATCGACTAACATGAACACTGAAGCTTTCTTT. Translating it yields CASSPSTNMNTEAFF.